This record concerns one TCR beta chain sequence. The CDR3 loop spans 14 amino acids. Germline V gene sequence: CDR1 SNHLY, CDR2 FYNNEI. V was pared by 5 bases and J by 5 bases, with 6 bases of the junction left unmatched. This sample stems from a study of blood T cell repertoires in COVID-19. Study-wide context: Both acute and convalescent COVID-19 samples were obtained from the United States, Italy and Spain. T cells, B-cell-depleted T cells, or PBMCs provided the cDNA or gDNA that served as material.

Participants were aged roughly 18 to 90 years from approximately 23 US areas. Authors' analysis steps: Amplification from reference gene primers served as the basis for estimated nucleated cell counts. Using immunoSEQ multiplex PCR, the repertoire was profiled, and TCRdb retains in-frame clones only, with some absent. V and J calls and clone size come straight from that table; D and trimming were deduced from the DNA. The sample shows some 400,000 clones, approximately 89% of them seen only once. The material sequenced was PBMCs or T cells enriched from blood (not recorded which). V gene TRBV2 combines with J gene TRBJ2-1; 7 nucleotides line up with TRBD2. The receptor was isolated from a middle-aged woman who had been exposed to COVID-19. CDR3: CASSWSLADNEQFF. The CDR3 DNA sequence: TGTGCCAGCAGTTGGAGTCTAGCGGACAATGAGCAGTTCTTC. The complete variable domain, with remaining parts taken from reference TRBV2 and TRBJ2-1, reads EPEVTQTPSHQVTQMGQEVILRCVPISNHLYFYWYRQILGQKVEFLVSFYNNEISEKSEIFDDQFSVERPDGSNFTLKIRSTKLEDSAMYFCASSWSLADNEQFFGPGTRLTVL.